The 5 T cell receptor beta chains reported below all come from one sample, sequenced in a study of blood T cells in healthy people across ages. Together with a sample-barcoded 5' primer, a J-beta primer mix was included in a second PCR lasting roughly 6 to 12 cycles. In TCRdb, the 5' RACE reads were re-called with MiXCR into one record per CDR3 protein. This table holds 1,500,000 or so distinct CDR3 sequences, approximately 39% found once. Sequencing input: blood. These receptors originate from a young woman in good health.

The CDR3 reads CASSQDLRTGDTNYGYTF. The CDR3 nucleotides read TGTGCCAGCAGCCAAGATTTAAGGACAGGGGACACTAACTATGGCTACACCTTC. The chain is built from TRBV3-1 and TRBJ1-2, with 9 positions matching TRBD1. Looked up from germline, CDR1 is LGHDT and CDR2 is YNNKEL (reference sequence). The CDR3 runs 18 residues. J gave up 0 bases and V 0 bases, and 8 bases lay outside the gene matches.

This clonotype came up many times. The chain recombines TRBV5-1 with TRBJ2-3; 7 bases fit TRBD2. Germline CDR1 reads SGHRS; CDR2 reads YFSETQ. The CDR3 loop spans 16 amino acids. With 3 bases clipped from V and 0 bases from J, the junction kept 7 bases outside the gene matches. The CDR3 coding sequence is TGCGCCAGCAGCTCCCTGGCGGGGGTTAGCACAGATACGCAGTATTTT. Translating it yields CASSSLAGVSTDTQYF. Based on the CDR3 plus reference TRBV5-1 and TRBJ2-3, the full variable domain is KAGVTQTPRYLIKTRGQQVTLSCSPISGHRSVSWYQQTPGQGLQFLFEYFSETQRNKGNFPGRFSGRQFSNSRSEMNVSTLELGDSALYLCASSSLAGVSTDTQYFGPGTRLTVL.

The chain recombines TRBV6-2 or TRBV6-3 with TRBJ2-5; no definite D call. Germline V gene lookup returns CDR1 MNHEY and CDR2 SVGEGT. The CDR3 consists of 17 residues. Trimming took 3 bases from V and 11 from J, leaving 28 bases between them. CDR3 loop: CASSYEVKIYPAGEQYF. The CDR3 nucleotides are TGTGCCAGCAGTTATGAAGTCAAGATATACCCCGCTGGTGAGCAGTACTTC.

The chain combines TRBV7-3 with TRBJ2-3; 8 nucleotides line up with TRBD2. After removal of 6 bases from V and 0 bases from J, the junction contained 14 bases not matched to a gene. The CDR3 extends over 18 amino acids. Looked up from germline, CDR1 is SGHTA and CDR2 is FQGTGA. This chain's CDR3 is CASSPRAGLGVSTDTQYF. The CDR3 bases are TGTGCCAGCAGTCCAAGAGCGGGACTAGGGGTTAGCACAGATACGCAGTATTTT.

The chain uses TRBV29-1 and TRBJ1-1; 10 bases fit TRBD1. Germline CDR1 is SQVTM and CDR2 is ANQGSEA. V lost 5 bases and J lost 5; bases outside the gene matches: 2. CDR3 length: 12 amino acids. The CDR3 is CSVLGQGTEAFF. The CDR3 DNA follows: TGCAGCGTTCTGGGACAGGGGACTGAAGCTTTCTTT.